These 28 T cell receptor beta chains came from one sample sequenced in a study of T cell changes during pregnancy in multiple sclerosis. Some clones are missing from TCRdb's copy, which holds only in-frame ones; the method was immunoSEQ multiplex PCR. This sample has tens of thousands of clones, with just over 90% found just once. The sequencing here drew on peripheral blood, taken in the third trimester of pregnancy. These receptors came from a female donor with multiple sclerosis, enrolled in a pregnancy study.

This chain uses TRBV18 with TRBJ2-3; no clear D gene. Germline-derived CDR1 and CDR2 are KGHSH and LQKENI. The CDR3 sequence is 14 residues long. Trimming pared 3 bases from V and 5 bases from J, leaving 12 bases between. The CDR3 sequence is CASSPPPRQDTQYF. DNA for the CDR3: TGTGCCAGCTCACCCCCTCCGAGGCAAGATACGCAGTATTTT.

This chain joins TRBV27 and TRBJ2-2, with 10 bases aligning to TRBD1. This CDR3 has 20 residues. Germline V CDR1 and CDR2: MNHEY, SMNVEV (reference sequence). J was trimmed by 5 bases and V by 1 base; bases with no gene match: 16. The CDR3 is CASSLFRPLGQGVGTGELFF. For the CDR3, the DNA is TGTGCCAGCAGTTTATTCCGCCCCCTCGGACAGGGGGTCGGGACCGGGGAGCTGTTTTTT.

The rearrangement joins TRBV7-2 to TRBJ1-4; D is unresolved. The CDR3 runs to 17 residues. In germline, CDR1 is SGHTA, CDR2 FQGNSA. With 3 bases removed from V and 3 bases from J, the gap between germline ends came to 17 bases. CDR3 DNA: TGTGCCAGCAGCTTTCTTTACGCAACAGCATCTAATGAAAAACTGTTTTTT. Protein sequence: CASSFLYATASNEKLFF. Using reference TRBV7-2 and TRBJ1-4 for the parts outside the CDR3, the full variable domain is GAGVSQSPSNKVTEKGKDVELRCDPISGHTALYWYRQSLGQGLEFLIYFQGNSAPDKSGLPSDRFSAERTGGSVSTLTIQRTQQEDSAVYLCASSFLYATASNEKLFFGSGTQLSVL.

This rearrangement joins TRBV5-1 to TRBJ2-1; TRBD2 agrees at 13 bases. V lost 3 bases to trimming and J lost 3 bases; unmatched junction nucleotides: 6. CDR3 size: 17 residues. Germline V CDR1 and CDR2: SGHRS, YFSETQ. As DNA, the CDR3 is TGCGCCAGCAGCTGGGGACTAGCGGGGCGACTCTACAATGAGCAGTTCTTC. Amino acids: CASSWGLAGRLYNEQFF.

In DNA form, the CDR3 reads TGTGCCAGCAGCTTTGGTCAGGGCTATGGCTACACCTTC. It codes for CASSFGQGYGYTF. The chain has TRBV5-6 and TRBJ1-2; D possibly corresponds to TRBD1 (5 bases). V shed 2 bases and J shed 4 bases, with 9 bases lying between them. CDR1 is SGHDT, CDR2 YYEEEE, per germline. The CDR3 is made up of 13 amino acids.

CDR3 amino acids: CASRRTVTGDGNYGYTF. CDR3 DNA: TGTGCCAGCAGACGAACAGTAACAGGGGACGGCAACTATGGCTACACCTTC. The V call is TRBV27, the J call TRBJ1-2; 7 nucleotides agree with TRBD1. V shed 6 bases and J 2 bases; nucleotides not matched to a gene: 15. Germline loops: CDR1 MNHEY, CDR2 SMNVEV (reference sequence). The CDR3 runs 17 residues.

The chain is built from TRBV7-9 and TRBJ1-2; no firm D call. V was cut by 0 bases and J by 8 bases, with 16 bases left in between. Looked up from germline, CDR1 is SEHNR and CDR2 is FQNEAQ (reference sequence). The CDR3 spans 15 residues. CDR3 nucleotides: TGTGCCAGCAGCTTAGCGCTTGGAGCTAGCAGGGGCTACACCTTC. Its protein is CASSLALGASRGYTF.

This chain links TRBV10-2 with TRBJ1-4; TRBD1 is a possible D gene (6 bases). The CDR3 runs 17 residues. In germline, CDR1 is WSHSY, CDR2 SAAADI. The V end was cut by 2 bases, the J end by 0 bases, with 13 bases between. CDR3 sequence: CASSEPRDTATNEKLFF. Here the CDR3 DNA reads TGCGCCAGCAGTGAGCCACGGGACACCGCAACTAATGAAAAACTGTTTTTT.

V is TRBV11-2 and J is TRBJ2-1; 9 nucleotides match TRBD1. The CDR3 covers 14 residues. The V segment lost 2 bases and the J segment 12 bases; nucleotides outside the gene matches: 8. Germline CDR1 reads SGHAT; CDR2 reads FQNNGV. CDR3 sequence reads: CASSLPLTGGRQFF. The CDR3 nucleotides are TGTGCCAGCAGCTTACCCCTCACAGGGGGCAGGCAGTTCTTC.

The chain carries TRBV6-4 and TRBJ2-6; D unresolved. The CDR3 is made up of 17 amino acids. The V and J ends lost 10 bases and 0 bases respectively, with 19 bases between them. Germline loops: CDR1 MRHNA, CDR2 SNTAGT. The CDR3 reads CATASEGSDSGANVLTF. The CDR3 nucleotides are TGTGCCACCGCTAGTGAAGGTTCCGACTCTGGGGCCAACGTCCTGACTTTC.

This clone was observed a single time. The chain recombines TRBV19 with TRBJ1-2; D is ambiguous. V dropped 8 bases and J dropped 1 base, with 14 bases sitting between them. Germline CDR1 LNHDA, CDR2 SQIVND (reference sequence). This CDR3 comprises 14 residues. CDR3 loop: CASSVRRDNYGYTF. CDR3 DNA: TGTGCCAGTTCCGTCAGGCGCGATAACTATGGCTACACCTTC.

This chain uses TRBV5-6 with TRBJ1-2; D may be TRBD1 (5 bases). This CDR3 comprises 16 residues. V was pared by 2 bases and J by 4 bases, with 18 bases between. The V gene's germline CDR1 is SGHDT and CDR2 YYEEEE. The CDR3 region has the DNA TGTGCCAGCAGCTTAAGGCAGGGTGTTCCGGGCTATGGCTACACCTTC. Its translation: CASSLRQGVPGYGYTF. Variable domain in full (rest from reference TRBV5-6 and TRBJ1-2): DAGVTQSPTHLIKTRGQQVTLRCSPKSGHDTVSWYQQALGQGPQFIFQYYEEEERQRGNFPDRFSGHQFPNYSSELNVNALLLGDSALYLCASSLRQGVPGYGYTFGSGTRLTVV.

The count of this clone is one. This chain joins TRBV5-6 and TRBJ1-4, with D possibly being TRBD1 (5 bases). The V gene's germline CDR1 is SGHDT and CDR2 YYEEEE. Trimming pared 2 bases from V and 8 bases from J, leaving 13 bases between. The CDR3 is 14 residues long. CDR3 DNA: TGTGCCAGCAGCTTTGGGGGGATTTTAGAAAAACTGTTTTTT. Amino acids: CASSFGGILEKLFF.

This clone is categorized as medium-sized. The chain carries TRBV6-1 and TRBJ1-1; the match to TRBD1 covers 9 bases. This CDR3 contains 18 residues. Germline trimming cut 2 bases from V and 5 bases from J; bases unmatched to any gene: 15. The germline V gene encodes CDR1 MNHNS and CDR2 SASEGT. In nucleotides, the CDR3 is TGTGCCAGCAGTGAATCCCCCGATTGGACAGGGGTAAGGACTGAAGCTTTCTTT. Its protein is CASSESPDWTGVRTEAFF.

DNA for the CDR3: TGTGCCAGCAGCTTGTGGCTGAACACTGAAGCTTTCTTT. Protein sequence: CASSLWLNTEAFF. This chain joins TRBV5-4 and TRBJ1-1; D unclear. The germline V gene encodes CDR1 SGHNT and CDR2 YYREEE (reference sequence). The V and J ends lost 1 base and 0 bases respectively, with 4 bases between them. This CDR3 has 13 amino acids. The full variable domain, with the rest looked up from reference TRBV5-4 and TRBJ1-1, is ETGVTQSPTHLIKTRGQQVTLRCSSQSGHNTVSWYQQALGQGPQFIFQYYREEENGRGNFPPRFSGLQFPNYSSELNVNALELDDSALYLCASSLWLNTEAFFGQGTRLTVV.

CDR3 sequence: CASSLGQGLETQYF. As DNA, the CDR3 is TGTGCCAGCAGCTTGGGGCAGGGTTTGGAGACCCAGTACTTC. The rearrangement uses TRBV5-4 and TRBJ2-5; a possible D gene is TRBD1 (5 bases). This CDR3 region has 14 residues. CDR1 and CDR2 (germline): SGHNT, YYREEE (reference sequence). Trimming removed 0 bases from V and 5 bases from J, with 11 bases in between.

V gene TRBV10-3 combines with J gene TRBJ2-1, with unresolved D. V was shortened by 2 bases and J by 11 bases, with 19 bases between the two germline ends. Germline CDR1 and CDR2: ENHRY and SYGVKD. This CDR3 comprises 15 residues. The CDR3: CAISERGEYNEQQFF. Here the CDR3 DNA reads TGTGCCATCAGTGAGAGAGGAGAGTACAATGAGCAGCAGTTCTTC.

The CDR3 DNA reads TGTGCCAGCCGGAGGGCTAGCGGGGGGATGACTAGCTCCTACAATGAGCAGTTCTTC. It is translated as CASRRASGGMTSSYNEQFF. The chain combines TRBV4-2 with TRBJ2-1, with TRBD2 matching 11 bases. After removal of 8 bases from V and 0 bases from J, the junction contained 15 bases not matched to a gene. Germline V gene data show CDR1 as LGHNA and CDR2 as YNFKEQ. CDR3 length: 19 amino acids.

This clone came up once. The rearrangement links TRBV20-1 to TRBJ2-7, with TRBD1 identical over 7 bases. After removal of 6 bases from V and 2 bases from J, the junction contained 1 base not matched to a gene. The CDR3 is made up of 11 amino acids. Per germline, CDR1 DFQATT and CDR2 SNEGSKA (reference sequence). Here the CDR3 DNA reads TGCAGTGCCAGGGGGACCTACGAGCAGTACTTC. Translating it yields CSARGTYEQYF.

The V gene is TRBV9, the J gene TRBJ2-7, with D possibly matching TRBD2 (6 bases). Germline assignment: CDR1 SGDLS and CDR2 YYNGEE. V lost 3 bases and J lost 6, with 13 bases in between. The CDR3 has 13 amino acids. The CDR3 sequence: CASSAASSAEQYF. Written as DNA, the CDR3 is TGTGCCAGCAGCGCCGCTTCTAGCGCCGAGCAGTACTTC.

The chain links TRBV15 to TRBJ2-1; maybe TRBD2 (7 bases). Per germline, CDR1 LNHNV and CDR2 YYDKDF (reference sequence). The V gene lost 1 base and the J gene lost 6 bases, with 16 bases spanning the gap. The CDR3 runs 16 residues. The CDR3 DNA is TGTGCCACCAGCAGAGCCCGGGGGGCCGGCTTCAATGAGCAGTTCTTC. Translation gives CATSRARGAGFNEQFF.

V usage is TRBV7-2 and J usage is TRBJ1-1; D not resolved. This CDR3 contains 14 residues. Trimming left V 4 bases short and J 3 bases short, with 12 bases between. CDR1 and CDR2 from the germline V gene are SGHTA and FQGNSA. As DNA, the CDR3 is TGTGCCAGCAGCTCCATTCACCGAGACACTGAAGCTTTCTTT. Translating it yields CASSSIHRDTEAFF.

The CDR3 DNA sequence: TGTGCCAGCAGTTTCCAGGGTCGGATTCAGCCCCAGCATTTT. It is translated as CASSFQGRIQPQHF. This sequence joins TRBV28 and TRBJ1-5, with D possibly being TRBD1 (5 bases). Between the trimmed V and J ends, which lost 3 bases and 6 bases, there was a span of 12 bases. Germline V gene lookup returns CDR1 MDHEN and CDR2 SYDVKM. The CDR3 has 14 residues.

The chain couples TRBV7-9 to TRBJ1-1, with 9 bases fitting TRBD1. The V segment lost 0 bases and the J segment 12 bases; nucleotides outside the gene matches: 2. This CDR3 is 12 amino acids long. The germline V gene has CDR1 SEHNR and CDR2 FQNEAQ (reference sequence). The CDR3 region has the DNA TGTGCCAGCAGCTTAGCCGGGACAGGGCCTTTCTTT. Protein sequence: CASSLAGTGPFF.

The V call is TRBV9, the J call TRBJ1-6; the match to TRBD1 covers 7 bases. The CDR3 covers 16 residues. Trimming took 3 bases from V and 7 from J; bases not matched to a gene: 10. CDR1 SGDLS and CDR2 YYNGEE come from the germline V gene. The CDR3 DNA sequence: TGTGCCAGCAGCGCAGGGTTGGGGACAGCGAATTCACCCCTCCACTTT. Protein product: CASSAGLGTANSPLHF.

This rearrangement joins TRBV5-4 to TRBJ1-1; D is uncertain. With 3 bases removed from V and 3 bases from J, the gap between germline ends came to 15 bases. Germline CDR1 SGHNT, CDR2 YYREEE (reference sequence). The CDR3 has 15 residues. In DNA form, the CDR3 reads TGTGCCAGCAGCTCTGCGACGGGAGAAGACACTGAAGCTTTCTTT. Its translation: CASSSATGEDTEAFF.

J is TRBJ2-3 and V is TRBV5-1; 10 nucleotides agree with TRBD2. CDR3 length: 16 residues. J gave up 5 bases and V 4 bases, and 10 bases lay outside the gene matches. From germline, CDR1 is SGHRS and CDR2 YFSETQ. Written as DNA, the CDR3 is TGCGCCAGCAGCAATCGAAGCGGGGGGGCCTTAGATACGCAGTATTTT. The encoded protein is CASSNRSGGALDTQYF.

The chain recombines TRBV10-1 with TRBJ1-6, with D hard to call. CDR3 length: 15 amino acids. Trimming removed 2 bases from V and 3 bases from J, with 8 bases in between. Germline CDR1 WNHNN, CDR2 SYGVQD (reference sequence). CDR3 amino acids: CASSENRGYNSPLHF. In DNA form, the CDR3 reads TGCGCCAGCAGTGAGAACCGGGGCTATAATTCACCCCTCCACTTT.